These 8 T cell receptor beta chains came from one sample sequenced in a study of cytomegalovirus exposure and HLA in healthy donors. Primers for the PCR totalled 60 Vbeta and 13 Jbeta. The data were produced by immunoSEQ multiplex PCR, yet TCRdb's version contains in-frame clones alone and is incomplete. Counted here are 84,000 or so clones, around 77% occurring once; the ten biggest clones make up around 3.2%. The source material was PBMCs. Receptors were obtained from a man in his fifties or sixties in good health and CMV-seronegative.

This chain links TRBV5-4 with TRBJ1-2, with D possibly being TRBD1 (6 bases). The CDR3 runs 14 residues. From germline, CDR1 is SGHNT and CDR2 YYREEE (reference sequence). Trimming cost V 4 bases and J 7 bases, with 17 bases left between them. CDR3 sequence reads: CASSRGGDEGGYTF. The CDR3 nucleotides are TGTGCCAGCAGCAGAGGGGGGGATGAGGGTGGCTACACCTTC.

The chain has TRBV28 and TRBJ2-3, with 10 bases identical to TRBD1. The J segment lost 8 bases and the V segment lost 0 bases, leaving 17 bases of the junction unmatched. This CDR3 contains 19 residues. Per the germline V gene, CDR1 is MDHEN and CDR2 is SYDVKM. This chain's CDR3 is CASSLCPLTEDRGCSTQYF. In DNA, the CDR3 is TGTGCCAGCAGTTTATGCCCGTTAACTGAGGACAGGGGGTGCAGTACGCAGTATTTT.

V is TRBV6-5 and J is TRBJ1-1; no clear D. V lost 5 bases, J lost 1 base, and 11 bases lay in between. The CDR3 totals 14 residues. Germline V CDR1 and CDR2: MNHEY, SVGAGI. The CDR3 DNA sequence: TGTGCCAGCAGTCAAGGAGTGGGGAACACTGAAGCTTTCTTT. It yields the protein CASSQGVGNTEAFF.

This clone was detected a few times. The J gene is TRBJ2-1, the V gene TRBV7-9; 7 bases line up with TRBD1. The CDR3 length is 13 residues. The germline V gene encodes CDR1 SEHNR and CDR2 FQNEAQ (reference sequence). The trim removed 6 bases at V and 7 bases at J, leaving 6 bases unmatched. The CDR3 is CASRVGQTNEQFF. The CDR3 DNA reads TGTGCCAGCAGAGTGGGACAGACGAATGAGCAGTTCTTC.

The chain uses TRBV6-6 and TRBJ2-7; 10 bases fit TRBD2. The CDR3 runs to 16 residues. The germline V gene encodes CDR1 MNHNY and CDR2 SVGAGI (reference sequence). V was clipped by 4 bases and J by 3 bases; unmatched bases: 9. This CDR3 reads CASSSQSGGVGYEQYF. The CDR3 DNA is TGTGCCAGCAGTTCTCAAAGCGGGGGGGTAGGCTACGAGCAGTACTTC.

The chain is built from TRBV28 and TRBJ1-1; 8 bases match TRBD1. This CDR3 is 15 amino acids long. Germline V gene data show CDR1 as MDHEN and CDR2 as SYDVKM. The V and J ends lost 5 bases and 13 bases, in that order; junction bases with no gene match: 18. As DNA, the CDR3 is TGTGCCAGCAGTACCCATGCTACAGGGGGAGAAAAGGATTTCTTT. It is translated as CASSTHATGGEKDFF.

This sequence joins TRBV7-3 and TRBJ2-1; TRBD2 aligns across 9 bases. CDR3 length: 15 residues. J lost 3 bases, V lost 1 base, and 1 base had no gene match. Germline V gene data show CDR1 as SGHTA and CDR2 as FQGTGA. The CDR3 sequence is CASSLSGGDYNEQFF. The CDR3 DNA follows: TGTGCCAGCAGCTTAAGCGGGGGGGACTACAATGAGCAGTTCTTC.

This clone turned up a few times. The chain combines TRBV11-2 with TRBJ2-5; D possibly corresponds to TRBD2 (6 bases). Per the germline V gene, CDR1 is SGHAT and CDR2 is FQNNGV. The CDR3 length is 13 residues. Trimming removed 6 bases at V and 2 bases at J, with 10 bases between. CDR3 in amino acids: CASRDSGQETQYF. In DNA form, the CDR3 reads TGTGCCAGCAGAGACAGCGGGCAAGAGACCCAGTACTTC.